The 6 T cell receptor beta chains given below trace back to one sample, sequenced in a study of shared clonotypes between healthy human individuals. This table comes from immunoSEQ multiplex PCR, and its TCRdb copy is limited to in-frame clones, with some not included. The sample has millions of clones; about 92% are singletons. The sample taken for sequencing was naive CD4+ T cells sorted from blood. As for subset: CD45RA+ positively selected. These receptor sequences come from a man aged 18-30 years in good health.

V is TRBV7-2 and J is TRBJ2-7; D ambiguous. V shed 5 bases and J shed 6 bases, with 11 bases lying between them. CDR3 size: 12 residues. Germline V gene data show CDR1 as SGHTA and CDR2 as FQGNSA. CDR3 coding DNA: TGTGCCAGCAGCCGAACCACCTCCGAGCAGTACTTC. Residues: CASSRTTSEQYF.

This clone was seen only a few times. The chain combines TRBV7-9 with TRBJ1-3; D ambiguous. Germline lookup yields CDR1 SEHNR and CDR2 FQNEAQ (reference sequence). The CDR3 has 13 residues. V dropped 2 bases and J dropped 4 bases, with 6 bases sitting between them. Here the CDR3 reads CASSLMIGNTIYF. DNA of the CDR3: TGTGCCAGCAGCTTAATGATCGGAAACACCATATATTTT.

The rearrangement uses TRBV11-2 and TRBJ1-4; 9 nucleotides line up with TRBD1. The germline gives CDR1 SGHAT, CDR2 FQNNGV. The CDR3 has 15 residues. Trimming removed 5 bases from V and 8 bases from J; junction bases left unmatched: 9. The CDR3 is CASSPETGGREKLFF. As DNA, the CDR3 is TGTGCCAGCAGCCCGGAGACAGGGGGGAGGGAAAAACTGTTTTTT. Using reference TRBV11-2 and TRBJ1-4 for the parts outside the CDR3, the full variable domain is EAGVAQSPRYKIIEKRQSVAFWCNPISGHATLYWYQQILGQGPKLLIQFQNNGVVDDSQLPKDRFSAERLKGVDSTLKIQPAKLEDSAVYLCASSPETGGREKLFFGSGTQLSVL.

In its sample, this clone was seen once. At the DNA level, this CDR3 is encoded by other sequences in the same sample as well. The chain recombines TRBV5-1 with TRBJ1-2; D is undetermined. The CDR3 contains 15 residues. CDR1 is SGHRS and CDR2 is YFSETQ in the germline V gene. V shed 1 base and J shed 0 bases, with 10 bases lying between them. CDR3 DNA sequence: TGCGCCAGCAGCTTGCAAGGGCGTCCTAACTATGGCTACACCTTC. Its translation is CASSLQGRPNYGYTF.

V and J are TRBV27 and TRBJ2-2; D possibly corresponds to TRBD1 (5 bases). Trimming stripped 6 bases from V and 1 base from J, with 24 bases between. This CDR3 comprises 19 residues. CDR1 and CDR2 (germline): MNHEY, SMNVEV (reference sequence). The CDR3 loop is CASRSVGLEYYRNTGELFF. The DNA for the CDR3 is TGTGCCAGCAGATCCGTGGGGCTCGAGTACTACCGGAACACCGGGGAGCTGTTTTTT.

V usage is TRBV27 and J usage is TRBJ1-6; D is unresolved. Between the trimmed V and J ends, which lost 2 bases and 6 bases, there was a span of 14 bases. The CDR3 has 16 amino acids. Germline V gene data show CDR1 as MNHEY and CDR2 as SMNVEV (reference sequence). Here the CDR3 reads CASSLVGGNFNSPLHF. The CDR3 coding sequence is TGTGCCAGCAGTTTAGTAGGCGGAAATTTTAATTCACCCCTCCACTTT.